These 26 T cell receptor beta chains originate from one sample sequenced in a study of regulatory T cells in long-lasting Graves disease (TCRdb year 2021). The library was made by multiplex PCR. The sequencing machine was an Illumina HiSeq 4000. iRepertoire HTBI primers and Arm-PCR amplification of CDR3 regions were used to construct TCR beta libraries. The public reads were reanalyzed by TCRdb: fastp trimming at Q25, MiXCR alignment, in-frame beta chains only. All rows with the same CDR3 protein become a single entry with the most common DNA and genes. The sample includes about 620,000 distinct CDR3 sequences, with about 15% observed a single time. More than 15% of the sample belongs to the ten largest clones. What the time point label conveys for this sample: newly diagnosed GD, antithyroid drugs for less than 3 months. RNA was extracted from PBMCs in TRIzol for both TCR sequencing and RNA sequencing.

In addition, the sample was reused for a study of T cells in Graves' hyperthyroidism and ophthalmopathy.

The sample was peripheral blood mononuclear cells (PBMCs), taken at new diagnosis, from a patient treated with antithyroid drugs. These receptors were taken from a woman aged 25 to 39 with Graves disease. Donor details come from another sample of the same person, matched by shared clones.

Ten or more counts support this clonotype. This chain connects TRBV2 to TRBJ2-7; TRBD1 might be the D (5 bases). The V end was cut by 6 bases, the J end by 0 bases, with 9 bases between. Germline V gene sequence: CDR1 SNHLY, CDR2 FYNNEI. CDR3 size: 13 residues. DNA of the CDR3: TGTGCCAGCAGCCCTGACAGCTCCTACGAGCAGTACTTC. As protein: CASSPDSSYEQYF.

This clonotype appeared once. The chain carries TRBV5-1 and TRBJ2-3; D tentatively reads TRBD1 or TRBD2 (6 bases each). The CDR3 is 14 residues long. Trimming pared 3 bases from V and 2 bases from J, leaving 10 bases between. Germline-derived CDR1 and CDR2 are SGHRS and YFSETQ. The CDR3 DNA is TGCGCCAGCAGCTCTAGGGGGGACACAGATACGCAGTATTTT. This codes for CASSSRGDTDTQYF.

The J gene is TRBJ1-1, the V gene TRBV5-1, with D unresolved. This CDR3 spans 13 amino acids. V lost 0 bases and J lost 8, with 11 bases in between. CDR1 is SGHRS and CDR2 is YFSETQ in the germline V gene. For the CDR3, the DNA is TGCGCCAGCAGCTTGGCCACGGCTCCGGAAGCTTTCTTT. Protein product: CASSLATAPEAFF.

This clonotype was detected only a few times. The chain uses TRBV11-3 and TRBJ2-3; D is unresolved. The CDR3 length is 14 residues. The germline V and J ends were trimmed by 5 bases and 5 bases, with 14 bases remaining between them. Germline lookup yields CDR1 SGHNT and CDR2 YENEEA. The CDR3 spells CASSRRVAGDTQYF. The CDR3 DNA is TGTGCCAGCAGCCGTCGAGTAGCCGGAGATACGCAGTATTTT.

This clonotype has more than one count but fewer than ten. This rearrangement joins TRBV27 to TRBJ2-1; D is unclear. Germline assignment: CDR1 MNHEY and CDR2 SMNVEV (reference sequence). Trimming shortened V by 3 bases and J by 0 bases, and 12 bases separated the two germline ends. CDR3 size: 16 residues. The CDR3 loop is CASSFIKKSSYNEQFF. The CDR3 DNA reads as TGTGCCAGCAGTTTCATCAAAAAGAGCTCCTACAATGAGCAGTTCTTC.

This clonotype has only a few counts. The rearrangement joins TRBV5-1 to TRBJ2-6; 10 nucleotides align to TRBD2. The CDR3 has 19 amino acids. V gave up 1 base and J gave up 0 bases; unmatched junction bases: 7. In germline, CDR1 is SGHRS, CDR2 YFSETQ. CDR3 in amino acids: CASSLWFIAGGSGANVLTF. CDR3 coding DNA: TGCGCCAGCAGCTTGTGGTTCATAGCGGGAGGCTCTGGGGCCAACGTCCTGACTTTC.

This clonotype was seen ten or more times. The chain recombines TRBV28 with TRBJ1-4, with 7 bases fitting TRBD1. The germline CDR1 and CDR2 sequences are MDHEN and SYDVKM. With V trimmed by 5 bases and J by 5 bases, 5 bases remained unmatched. This CDR3 is 14 amino acids long. The CDR3 coding sequence is TGTGCCAGCAGTCGCGACAGGGTAAATGAAAAACTGTTTTTT. Translating gives CASSRDRVNEKLFF.

As to this clonotype: A much larger clonotype is one base distant, so this may be a read error. This rearrangement joins TRBV12-3 or TRBV12-4 to TRBJ2-1; TRBD1 agrees at 7 bases. CDR3 size: 14 residues. CDR3 bases: TGTGCCAGCAGTTCGGACAGGCTTAAATTGGAGCGGTTCTTC. Its translation: CASSSDRLKLERFF.

The V and J genes are TRBV28 and TRBJ2-7; D tentatively reads TRBD1 or TRBD2 (5 bases each). V was trimmed by 4 bases and J by 4 bases, leaving 11 bases between them. Germline CDR1 and CDR2: MDHEN and SYDVKM. The CDR3 sequence is 13 residues long. The CDR3 sequence is CASSWDVRYEQYF. In DNA form, the CDR3 reads TGTGCCAGCAGTTGGGACGTACGTTACGAGCAGTACTTC.

The genes are TRBV29-1 and TRBJ1-1; D is unclear. V was clipped by 4 bases and J by 0 bases, with 9 bases between them. Per germline, CDR1 SQVTM and CDR2 ANQGSEA. This CDR3 has 13 amino acids. The CDR3 loop is CSVVGAMNTEAFF. In DNA form, the CDR3 reads TGCAGCGTTGTTGGAGCCATGAACACTGAAGCTTTCTTT.

This clonotype was counted many times. The V call is TRBV9, the J call TRBJ1-1; D gene unclear. The V gene's germline CDR1 is SGDLS and CDR2 YYNGEE. The CDR3 sequence is 16 residues long. Trimming took off 0 bases at V and 4 bases at J, with 16 bases between the two ends. DNA of the CDR3: TGTGCCAGCAGCGTAGGCTTAAAGGACCATGGCACTGAAGCTTTCTTT. Protein product: CASSVGLKDHGTEAFF.

There are many counts of this clonotype. V gene TRBV28 combines with J gene TRBJ2-7; 12 bases match TRBD2. V trimming: 2 bases; J trimming: 7 bases; junction bases outside the gene matches: 6. Germline CDR1 is MDHEN and CDR2 is SYDVKM. The CDR3 runs to 15 residues. This chain's CDR3 is CASSLLAGGPGEQYF. CDR3 coding DNA: TGTGCCAGCAGTTTACTAGCGGGAGGGCCGGGGGAGCAGTACTTC.

The gene calls are TRBV3-1 and TRBJ1-5; 8 bases map to TRBD1. The length of the CDR3 is 17 residues. The junction had 8 bases not matched to a gene; V was cut back by 2 bases and J by 2 bases. Per the germline V gene, CDR1 is LGHDT and CDR2 is YNNKEL (reference sequence). The CDR3 sequence is CASSQLQGASGNQPQHF. CDR3 sequence (DNA): TGTGCCAGCAGCCAACTGCAGGGGGCTTCGGGCAATCAGCCCCAGCATTTT.

This clonotype has ten or more counts. The chain has TRBV2 and TRBJ2-5; no firm D call. In germline, CDR1 is SNHLY, CDR2 FYNNEI. The CDR3 has 11 residues. Trimming left V 3 bases short and J 5 bases short, with 4 bases between. The CDR3 DNA reads as TGTGCCAGCAGTGAGTCTGAGACCCAGTACTTC. Protein sequence: CASSESETQYF.

The rearrangement joins TRBV6-1 to TRBJ2-3; 12 bases align to TRBD1. Germline V gene sequence: CDR1 MNHNS, CDR2 SASEGT. The ends lost 4 bases at V and 4 bases at J; junction bases unmatched: 6. This CDR3 is 16 amino acids long. CDR3 nucleotide sequence: TGTGCCAGCAGTGCGTCCGGGACAGGGGGCGCAGATACGCAGTATTTT. It encodes CASSASGTGGADTQYF.

This clonotype was counted a few times. The J gene is TRBJ2-7, the V gene TRBV5-1, with D maybe TRBD1 (5 bases). V lost 5 bases to trimming and J lost 0 bases, with 12 bases between them. Germline V gene sequence: CDR1 SGHRS, CDR2 YFSETQ. The CDR3 is made up of 14 amino acids. CDR3 amino acids: CASSFPGNSYEQYF. In DNA, the CDR3 is TGCGCCAGCAGTTTCCCAGGGAACTCCTACGAGCAGTACTTC.

This chain joins TRBV2 and TRBJ1-5, with D possibly matching TRBD1 (6 bases). CDR1 SNHLY and CDR2 FYNNEI come from the germline V gene. V dropped 7 bases and J dropped 9 bases, with 13 bases sitting between them. The CDR3 consists of 12 residues. For the CDR3, the DNA is TGTGCCAGCAAGGGGGACTTGCGGCCCCAGCATTTT. Its translation is CASKGDLRPQHF.

This rearrangement joins TRBV30 to TRBJ2-7; 8 nucleotides line up with TRBD1. CDR1 and CDR2 from the germline V gene are GTSNPN and SVGIG (reference sequence). Trimming removed 7 bases from V and 5 bases from J; junction bases left unmatched: 7. The CDR3 covers 12 residues. The CDR3 sequence is CASGTGLHEQYF. The CDR3 nucleotides read TGTGCCTCCGGGACAGGTTTACACGAGCAGTACTTC.

This clonotype was picked up a small number of times. V and J are TRBV30 and TRBJ1-2, with 8 nucleotides matching TRBD1. This CDR3 is built from 14 residues. Germline V gene lookup returns CDR1 GTSNPN and CDR2 SVGIG (reference sequence). After removal of 5 bases from V and 4 bases from J, the junction contained 9 bases not matched to a gene. The CDR3: CAWVPQGAAYGYTF. In nucleotides, the CDR3 is TGTGCCTGGGTCCCCCAGGGGGCAGCCTATGGCTACACCTTC. Using reference TRBV30 and TRBJ1-2 for the parts outside the CDR3, the full variable domain is SQTIHQWPATLVQPVGSPLSLECTVEGTSNPNLYWYRQAAGRGLQLLFYSVGIGQISSEVPQNLSASRPQDRQFILSSKKLLLSDSGFYLCAWVPQGAAYGYTFGSGTRLTVV.

The chain couples TRBV3-1 to TRBJ2-2, with 7 nucleotides matching TRBD2. J gave up 4 bases and V 6 bases, and 32 bases lay outside the gene matches. CDR3 length equals 23 residues. Germline CDR1 LGHDT, CDR2 YNNKEL (reference sequence). CDR3: CASSHSIRQNRGVAGLRTGELFF. DNA of the CDR3: TGTGCCAGCAGTCACTCCATCCGCCAGAATCGGGGGGTGGCGGGACTACGCACCGGGGAGCTGTTTTTT.

This clonotype was seen at least ten times. The genes are TRBV27 and TRBJ2-7, with 11 bases fitting TRBD2. V trimming: 5 bases; J trimming: 3 bases; junction bases outside the gene matches: 9. CDR1 and CDR2 (germline): MNHEY, SMNVEV (reference sequence). This CDR3 has 16 residues. The CDR3 here is CASSIPLAGERYEQYF. The CDR3 DNA sequence: TGTGCCAGCAGTATTCCACTAGCGGGAGAACGCTACGAGCAGTACTTC.

The genes are TRBV9 and TRBJ2-3, with 7 bases identical to TRBD2. There are 15 residues in the CDR3. The V and J ends lost 0 bases and 1 base, in that order; junction bases with no gene match: 2. CDR1 is SGDLS and CDR2 is YYNGEE in the germline V gene. The CDR3, as DNA: TGTGCCAGCAGCGTAGGGGCGGGAGGCACAGATACGCAGTATTTT. Amino acid sequence: CASSVGAGGTDTQYF.

The chain uses TRBV15 and TRBJ1-4; the D is unclear. Trimming pared 3 bases from V and 9 bases from J, leaving 17 bases between. The CDR3 is 15 amino acids. Germline values: CDR1 LNHNV, CDR2 YYDKDF (reference sequence). CDR3 coding DNA: TGTGCCACCAGCAGCGCCCCCTGGGGTGGGAAAAAACTGTTTTTT. Translated: CATSSAPWGGKKLFF.

This chain joins TRBV11-2 and TRBJ2-2; D is tentatively TRBD1 or TRBD2 (5 bases each). The CDR3 consists of 16 residues. Germline V gene data show CDR1 as SGHAT and CDR2 as FQNNGV. Trimming shortened V by 0 bases and J by 3 bases, and 11 bases separated the two germline ends. This chain's CDR3 is CASSLDRGRDTGELFF. The CDR3 DNA sequence: TGTGCCAGCAGCTTAGATCGGGGCAGGGACACCGGGGAGCTGTTTTTT.

This clonotype was picked up a small number of times. The V and J genes are TRBV30 and TRBJ2-3; TRBD2 aligns across 8 bases. The CDR3 is 13 residues long. CDR1 and CDR2 from the germline V gene are GTSNPN and SVGIG (reference sequence). V was pared by 4 bases and J by 0 bases, with 0 bases of the junction left unmatched. The CDR3 loop reads CAWTSGSTDTQYF. For the CDR3, the DNA is TGTGCCTGGACTAGCGGGAGCACAGATACGCAGTATTTT.

The CDR3: CATSDTLAPAYNEQFF. Here the CDR3 DNA reads TGTGCCACCAGTGACACACTAGCGCCCGCCTACAATGAGCAGTTCTTC. The chain couples TRBV24-1 to TRBJ2-1, with 7 bases that match TRBD2. CDR3 length: 16 residues. Germline CDR1 is KGHDR and CDR2 is SFDVKD. J lost 2 bases, V lost 4 bases, and 7 bases had no gene match.